This T cell receptor (beta chain) was identified in a study of cytomegalovirus exposure and HLA in healthy donors. Overall study results and limits: In a later analysis, an Asian-associated ancestry cluster reportedly showed fewer N-insertions than the roughly 690-donor mean.

60 Vbeta and 13 Jbeta primers were used in PCR. Assay used: immunoSEQ multiplex PCR; TCRdb lists only in-frame clones, some missing. The sample lists around 130,000 clones, 80% occurring once. This clone was seen once. The antigen is undetermined. Germline V CDR1 and CDR2: SQVTM, ANQGSEA. The CDR3 runs to 12 residues. V was cut by 4 bases and J by 1 base, with 8 bases left in between. What was sequenced was PBMCs. V gene TRBV29-1 combines with J gene TRBJ2-7, with D possibly TRBD2 on 5 matching bases. The TCR sequence derives from a woman in her thirties or forties in good health and CMV-seronegative. The CDR3 nucleotides are TGCAGCGTTGCCGGGGAATCCTACGAGCAGTACTTC. Translation: CSVAGESYEQYF.